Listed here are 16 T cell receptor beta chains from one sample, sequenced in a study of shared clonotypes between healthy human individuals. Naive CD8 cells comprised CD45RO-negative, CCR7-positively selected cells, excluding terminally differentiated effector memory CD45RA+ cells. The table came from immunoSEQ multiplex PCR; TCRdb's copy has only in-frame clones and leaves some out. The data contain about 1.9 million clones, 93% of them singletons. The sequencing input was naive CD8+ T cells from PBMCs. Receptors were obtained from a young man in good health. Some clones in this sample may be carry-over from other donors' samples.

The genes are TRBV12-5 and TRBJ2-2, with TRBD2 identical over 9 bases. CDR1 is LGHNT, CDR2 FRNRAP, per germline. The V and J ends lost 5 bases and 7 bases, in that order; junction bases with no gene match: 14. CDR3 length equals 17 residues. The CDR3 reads CASGPGLAPGENGELFF. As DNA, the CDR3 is TGTGCTAGTGGTCCTGGACTAGCGCCCGGAGAAAACGGGGAGCTGTTTTTT.

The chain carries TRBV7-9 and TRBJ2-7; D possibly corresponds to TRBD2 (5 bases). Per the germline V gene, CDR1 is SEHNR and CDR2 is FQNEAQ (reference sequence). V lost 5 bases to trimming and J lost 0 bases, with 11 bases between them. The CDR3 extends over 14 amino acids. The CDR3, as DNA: TGTGCCAGCAGCGGCCGACGGGACTCCTACGAGCAGTACTTC. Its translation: CASSGRRDSYEQYF.

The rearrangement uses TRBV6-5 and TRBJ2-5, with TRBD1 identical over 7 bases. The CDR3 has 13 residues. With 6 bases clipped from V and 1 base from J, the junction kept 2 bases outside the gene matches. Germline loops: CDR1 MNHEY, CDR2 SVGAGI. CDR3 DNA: TGTGCCAGCAGACAGGGGTCCCAAGAGACCCAGTACTTC. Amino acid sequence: CASRQGSQETQYF.

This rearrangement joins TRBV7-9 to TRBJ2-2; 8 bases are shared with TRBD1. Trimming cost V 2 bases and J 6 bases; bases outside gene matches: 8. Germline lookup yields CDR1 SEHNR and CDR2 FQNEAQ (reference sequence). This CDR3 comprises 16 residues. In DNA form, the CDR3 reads TGTGCCAGCAGCTTACTGGACAGGGTCTTGGCCGGGGAGCTGTTTTTT. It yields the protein CASSLLDRVLAGELFF.

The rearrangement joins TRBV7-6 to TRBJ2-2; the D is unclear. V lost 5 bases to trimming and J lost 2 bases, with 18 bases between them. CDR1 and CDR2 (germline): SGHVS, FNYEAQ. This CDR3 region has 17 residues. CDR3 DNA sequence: TGTGCCAGCAGCCAACGCGTGGGCCCCCCAAACACCGGGGAGCTGTTTTTT. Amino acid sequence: CASSQRVGPPNTGELFF.

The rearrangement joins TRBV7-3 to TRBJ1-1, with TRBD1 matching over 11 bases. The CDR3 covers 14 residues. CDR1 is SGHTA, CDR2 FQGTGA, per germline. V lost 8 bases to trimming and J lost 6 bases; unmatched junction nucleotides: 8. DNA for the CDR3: TGTGCCAGCGCGGAGGGACAGGGGGTAGCTGAAGCTTTCTTT. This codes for CASAEGQGVAEAFF.

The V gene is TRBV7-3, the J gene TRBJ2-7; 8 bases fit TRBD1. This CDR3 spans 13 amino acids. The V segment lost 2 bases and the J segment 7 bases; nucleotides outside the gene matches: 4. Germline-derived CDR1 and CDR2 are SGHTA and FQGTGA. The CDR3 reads CASSLARGQEQYF. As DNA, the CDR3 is TGTGCCAGCAGCTTAGCCAGGGGGCAAGAGCAGTACTTC.

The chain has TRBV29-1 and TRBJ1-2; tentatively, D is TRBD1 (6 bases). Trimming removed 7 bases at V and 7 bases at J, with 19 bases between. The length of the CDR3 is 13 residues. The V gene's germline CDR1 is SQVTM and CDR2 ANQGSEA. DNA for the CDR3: TGCAGCGCCTACCCCCGACAGGAAGGTGGCTACACCTTC. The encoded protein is CSAYPRQEGGYTF.

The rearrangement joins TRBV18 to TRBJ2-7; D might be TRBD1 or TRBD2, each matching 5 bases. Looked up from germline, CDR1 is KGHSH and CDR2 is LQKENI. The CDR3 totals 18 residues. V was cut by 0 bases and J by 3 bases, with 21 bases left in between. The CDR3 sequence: CASSPPGDRGEIFYEQYF. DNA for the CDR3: TGTGCCAGCTCACCACCGGGAGACCGGGGCGAAATTTTCTACGAGCAGTACTTC.

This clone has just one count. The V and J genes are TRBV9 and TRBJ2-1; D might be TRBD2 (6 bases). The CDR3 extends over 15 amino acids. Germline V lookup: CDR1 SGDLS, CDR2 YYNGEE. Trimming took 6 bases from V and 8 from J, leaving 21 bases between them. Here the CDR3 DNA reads TGTGCCAGCAACCTCCCAAGCGGGTTGTCGGATGAGCAGTTCTTC. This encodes CASNLPSGLSDEQFF.

CDR3 coding DNA: TGTGCCAGCAGCGAGACTAGCGGGAGAGATATAGATGAGCAGTTCTTC. The encoded protein is CASSETSGRDIDEQFF. The chain recombines TRBV13 with TRBJ2-1, with 12 bases aligning to TRBD2. Germline assignment: CDR1 PRHDT and CDR2 FYEKMQ (reference sequence). V shed 5 bases and J 8 bases; nucleotides not matched to a gene: 10. The CDR3 has 16 amino acids.

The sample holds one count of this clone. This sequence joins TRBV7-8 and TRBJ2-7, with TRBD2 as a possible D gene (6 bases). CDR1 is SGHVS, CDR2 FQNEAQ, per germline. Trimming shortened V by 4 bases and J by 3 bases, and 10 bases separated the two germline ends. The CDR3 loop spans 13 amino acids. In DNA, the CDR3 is TGTGCCAGCAGCTCCGGAGGGAACTACGAGCAGTACTTC. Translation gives CASSSGGNYEQYF.

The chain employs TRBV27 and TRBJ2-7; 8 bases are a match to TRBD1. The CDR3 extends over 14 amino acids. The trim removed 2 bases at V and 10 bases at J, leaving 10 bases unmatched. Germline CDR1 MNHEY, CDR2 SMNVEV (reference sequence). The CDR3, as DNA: TGTGCCAGCAGTTTAGAGCCGGGACAGGCCGATCAGTACTTC. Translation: CASSLEPGQADQYF.

The CDR3 loop is CASRGGDRAAEAFF. CDR3 DNA sequence: TGTGCCAGCAGAGGGGGGGACAGGGCGGCTGAAGCTTTCTTT. The chain carries TRBV2 and TRBJ1-1; 9 positions match TRBD1. Germline V gene sequence: CDR1 SNHLY, CDR2 FYNNEI. The CDR3 sequence is 14 residues long. With V trimmed by 6 bases and J by 6 bases, 8 bases remained unmatched.

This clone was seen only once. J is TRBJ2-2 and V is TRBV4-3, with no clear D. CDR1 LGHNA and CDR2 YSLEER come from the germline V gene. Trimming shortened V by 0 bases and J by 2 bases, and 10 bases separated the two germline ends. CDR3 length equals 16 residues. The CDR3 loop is CASSQDIFLNTGELFF. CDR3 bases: TGCGCCAGCAGCCAAGATATCTTCCTAAACACCGGGGAGCTGTTTTTT.

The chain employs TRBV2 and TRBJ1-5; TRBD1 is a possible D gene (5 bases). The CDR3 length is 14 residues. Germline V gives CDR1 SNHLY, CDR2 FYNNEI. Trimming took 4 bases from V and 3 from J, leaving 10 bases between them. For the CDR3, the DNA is TGTGCCAGCAGTGTGGGGCGGGACAATCAGCCCCAGCATTTT. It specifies CASSVGRDNQPQHF.